The 28 T cell receptor beta chains listed next were all sequenced from one sample in a study of neoadjuvant anti-PD-1 for oral cavity cancer. Time point specified: after neoadjuvant nivolumab, at surgical resection. Profiled with immunoSEQ multiplex PCR; TCRdb holds only in-frame clones, not every one. This sample yields 65,000 to 70,000 clones, of which approximately 87% are seen a single time; approximately 2.8% belongs to the top ten. The sample consisted of PBMCs, taken after nivolumab (anti-PD-1) treatment. Source of these receptors: a person aged 35-79 years with oral cavity squamous cell carcinoma.

The J gene is TRBJ2-7, the V gene TRBV27; 9 bases agree with TRBD2. CDR1 and CDR2 (germline): MNHEY, SMNVEV (reference sequence). V dropped 7 bases and J dropped 2; count of bases not matched to a gene: 6. The CDR3 is 14 residues long. CDR3: CASKEAGGAYEQYF. CDR3 nucleotides: TGTGCCAGCAAGGAAGCGGGAGGAGCCTACGAGCAGTACTTC.

The V gene is TRBV6-1, the J gene TRBJ2-3, with a possible D match to TRBD1 (6 bases). The CDR3 is 17 amino acids. Germline values: CDR1 MNHNS, CDR2 SASEGT. Deletions cut 2 bases from V and 3 bases from J, with 18 bases between. CDR3 in DNA: TGTGCCAGCAGTGAATTGGTCAGGGCCGGACAGACAGATACGCAGTATTTT. Protein product: CASSELVRAGQTDTQYF.

Comment on this clone: The same CDR3 arises from other DNA sequences in this sample as well. The J gene is TRBJ2-6, the V gene TRBV9; TRBD1 matches at 7 bases. The germline V gene encodes CDR1 SGDLS and CDR2 YYNGEE. With V trimmed by 2 bases and J by 1 base, 0 bases remained unmatched. The CDR3 runs 15 residues. The CDR3 DNA sequence: TGTGCCAGCAGCGTCAGGGGGTCTGGGGCCAACGTCCTGACTTTC. This codes for CASSVRGSGANVLTF. Full variable domain (rest looked up from reference TRBV9 and TRBJ2-6): DSGVTQTPKHLITATGQRVTLRCSPRSGDLSVYWYQQSLDQGLQFLIQYYNGEERAKGNILERFSAQQFPDLHSELNLSSLELGDSALYFCASSVRGSGANVLTFGAGSRLTVL.

The rearrangement links TRBV9 to TRBJ1-6, with TRBD1 matching 11 bases. This CDR3 has 15 amino acids. After removal of 4 bases from V and 10 bases from J, the junction contained 7 bases not matched to a gene. Germline V CDR1 and CDR2: SGDLS, YYNGEE. The CDR3 DNA sequence: TGTGCCAGCAGCCCCTGGACAGGGGGCTTGTCACCCCTCCACTTT. Its protein is CASSPWTGGLSPLHF.

V usage is TRBV6-6 and J usage is TRBJ1-6; a weak D match, TRBD1 (6 bases). Germline values: CDR1 MNHNY, CDR2 SVGAGI (reference sequence). Trimming took off 6 bases at V and 11 bases at J, with 17 bases between the two ends. The CDR3 has 14 residues. The CDR3, as DNA: TGTGCCAGCAGGGAACAGGGTAATATTGCACCCCTCCACTTT. This codes for CASREQGNIAPLHF.

The V call is TRBV7-9, the J call TRBJ1-3; no firm D call. Trimming cost V 5 bases and J 1 base, with 9 bases left between them. The length of the CDR3 is 14 residues. CDR1 and CDR2 from the germline V gene are SEHNR and FQNEAQ (reference sequence). The DNA of the CDR3 is TGTGCCAGCAGCCTTTCGATGTCTGGAAACACCATATATTTT. Translation: CASSLSMSGNTIYF.

The chain links TRBV10-3 to TRBJ2-6; D remains unclear. The CDR3 is 17 amino acids. V shed 4 bases and J shed 1 base, with 14 bases lying between them. Germline values: CDR1 ENHRY, CDR2 SYGVKD. CDR3 DNA sequence: TGTGCCATCAGTGCGTGGCAGTATAGTTCTGGGGCCAACGTCCTGACTTTC. Its protein is CAISAWQYSSGANVLTF.

The CDR3 protein is CAWDGGGNEQFF. CDR3 coding DNA: TGTGCCTGGGATGGCGGTGGCAATGAGCAGTTCTTC. The chain uses TRBV30 and TRBJ2-1; D call uncertain. Germline assignment: CDR1 GTSNPN and CDR2 SVGIG (reference sequence). The CDR3 contains 12 residues. Trimming took off 5 bases at V and 6 bases at J, with 11 bases between the two ends.

This clone came up once. The rearrangement joins TRBV2 to TRBJ2-7; 11 nucleotides line up with TRBD2. CDR3 length: 14 residues. J lost 6 bases, V lost 10 bases, and 11 bases had no gene match. Germline CDR1 reads SNHLY; CDR2 reads FYNNEI. Here the CDR3 DNA reads TGTGCCACCCGGGGGCTAGCGGGGGGTGGCGAGCAGTACTTC. It yields the protein CATRGLAGGGEQYF.

This chain connects TRBV2 to TRBJ2-7; 15 nucleotides agree with TRBD2. The junction had 15 bases not matched to a gene; V was cut back by 7 bases and J by 5 bases. Looked up from germline, CDR1 is SNHLY and CDR2 is FYNNEI. The length of the CDR3 is 18 residues. CDR3 nucleotides: TGTGCCAGCAATATGGGACTAGCGGGAGGAACCCCTTCTGACGAGCAGTACTTC. This gives the protein CASNMGLAGGTPSDEQYF.

The rearrangement links TRBV5-1 to TRBJ1-4, with 7 bases aligning to TRBD1. This CDR3 spans 16 amino acids. The V and J ends lost 0 bases and 3 bases, in that order; junction bases with no gene match: 5. Germline V gene lookup returns CDR1 SGHRS and CDR2 YFSETQ. CDR3 in amino acids: CASSLGYRGPNEKLFF. CDR3 nucleotide sequence: TGCGCCAGCAGCTTGGGGTACAGGGGACCTAATGAAAAACTGTTTTTT.

This chain connects TRBV7-9 to TRBJ1-1; D unclear. This CDR3 is built from 12 residues. Deletions cut 5 bases from V and 4 bases from J, with 8 bases between. Germline-derived CDR1 and CDR2 are SEHNR and FQNEAQ (reference sequence). CDR3 region: CASSPLPTEAFF. For the CDR3, the DNA is TGTGCCAGCAGCCCCCTGCCCACTGAAGCTTTCTTT.

This sequence joins TRBV27 and TRBJ2-7, with TRBD1 as a possible D gene (5 bases). Germline-derived CDR1 and CDR2 are MNHEY and SMNVEV (reference sequence). Trimming took off 9 bases at V and 7 bases at J, with 19 bases between the two ends. There are 13 residues in the CDR3. The CDR3 nucleotides read TGTGCCAGTGACAGACACCCCTTCCGGGAGCAGTACTTC. This sequence encodes CASDRHPFREQYF.

The chain combines TRBV6-1 with TRBJ2-5; D is perhaps TRBD2 (5 bases). CDR3 length: 12 amino acids. V was cut by 4 bases and J by 5 bases, with 8 bases left in between. The germline gives CDR1 MNHNS, CDR2 SASEGT. The CDR3: CASSGGSETQYF. CDR3 bases: TGTGCCAGCAGTGGAGGGTCTGAGACCCAGTACTTC.

The chain carries TRBV29-1 and TRBJ1-2; 7 nucleotides match TRBD1. The CDR3 sequence is 14 residues long. The V gene end was trimmed by 6 bases and the J gene end by 2 bases; junction bases not matched to a gene: 9. Germline CDR1 SQVTM, CDR2 ANQGSEA. In DNA, the CDR3 is TGCAGCGTGGGGAAGGGCAGGGGGAACTATGGCTACACCTTC. Translation: CSVGKGRGNYGYTF.

This clone was picked up one time. V usage is TRBV7-3 and J usage is TRBJ2-7, with D perhaps being TRBD1 or TRBD2 (5 bases each). The CDR3 runs to 15 residues. Germline-derived CDR1 and CDR2 are SGHTA and FQGTGA. V lost 1 base to trimming and J lost 0 bases, with 10 bases between them. CDR3 loop: CASSLRDGLSYEQYF. Written as DNA, the CDR3 is TGTGCCAGCAGCTTAAGGGACGGCCTCTCCTACGAGCAGTACTTC.

The V gene is TRBV5-1, the J gene TRBJ2-1, with D possibly matching TRBD1 (6 bases). Germline CDR1 reads SGHRS; CDR2 reads YFSETQ. Deletions cut 3 bases from V and 7 bases from J, with 11 bases between. This CDR3 region has 13 residues. The CDR3 sequence: CASSSDRRNEQFF. The CDR3 DNA reads TGCGCCAGCAGCTCGGACAGAAGAAATGAGCAGTTCTTC.

The chain links TRBV7-6 to TRBJ1-1, with D hard to call. Germline V CDR1 and CDR2: SGHVS, FNYEAQ. The CDR3 sequence is 15 residues long. The V and J ends lost 2 bases and 1 base respectively, with 11 bases between them. CDR3: CASSLLGGRNTEAFF. The CDR3 coding sequence is TGTGCCAGCAGCTTACTGGGAGGGAGGAACACTGAAGCTTTCTTT.

V and J are TRBV11-3 and TRBJ1-6, with D unclear. The CDR3 contains 13 residues. Germline V gene data show CDR1 as SGHNT and CDR2 as YENEEA. V dropped 1 base and J dropped 5 bases, with 3 bases sitting between them. The CDR3 region is CASSLGDNSPLHF. The CDR3 bases are TGTGCCAGCAGCTTAGGAGATAATTCACCCCTCCACTTT.

V is TRBV9 and J is TRBJ1-1; TRBD1 matches 7 bases. From germline, CDR1 is SGDLS and CDR2 YYNGEE. J gave up 2 bases and V 2 bases, and 3 bases lay outside the gene matches. The CDR3 sequence is 14 residues long. CDR3: CASSVGQINTEAFF. CDR3 nucleotide sequence: TGTGCCAGCAGCGTGGGACAGATTAACACTGAAGCTTTCTTT.

V usage is TRBV15 and J usage is TRBJ2-5; D remains unclear. The ends were cut back, 0 bases at V and 1 base at J, with 9 bases in the middle. The germline CDR1 and CDR2 sequences are LNHNV and YYDKDF (reference sequence). The length of the CDR3 is 15 residues. CDR3: CATSREAGVQETQYF. The CDR3 DNA sequence: TGTGCCACCAGCAGAGAGGCTGGGGTCCAAGAGACCCAGTACTTC.

The V and J genes are TRBV7-3 and TRBJ2-3; D ambiguous. This CDR3 spans 15 amino acids. Trimming took off 0 bases at V and 4 bases at J, with 11 bases between the two ends. Germline CDR1 and CDR2: SGHTA and FQGTGA. CDR3 residues: CASSLTAQPADTQYF. In nucleotides, the CDR3 is TGTGCCAGCAGCTTAACGGCGCAGCCGGCAGATACGCAGTATTTT.

This chain joins TRBV2 and TRBJ2-2; tentative D call: TRBD2 (5 bases). The ends were cut back, 2 bases at V and 7 bases at J, with 11 bases in the middle. The CDR3 sequence is 14 residues long. Germline CDR1 SNHLY, CDR2 FYNNEI. The DNA of the CDR3 is TGTGCCAGCAGTGAAAACCGTCGGGACGGGGAGCTGTTTTTT. Its protein product is CASSENRRDGELFF.

This chain joins TRBV6-6 and TRBJ1-1; D not certain. Trimming took off 8 bases at V and 3 bases at J, with 22 bases between the two ends. This CDR3 is built from 16 residues. CDR1 and CDR2 (germline): MNHNY, SVGAGI (reference sequence). CDR3 protein: CASWGRTVSTDTEAFF. As DNA, the CDR3 is TGTGCCAGCTGGGGTCGAACGGTCTCAACGGACACTGAAGCTTTCTTT.

This clone was picked up a small number of times. J is TRBJ2-3 and V is TRBV7-3; D remains ambiguous. This CDR3 contains 15 residues. The ends were cut back, 4 bases at V and 0 bases at J, with 11 bases in the middle. Per the germline V gene, CDR1 is SGHTA and CDR2 is FQGTGA. CDR3 coding DNA: TGTGCCAGCAGCTCACTGACAAGAAGCACAGATACGCAGTATTTT. Residues: CASSSLTRSTDTQYF.

This clone was detected a few times. This chain links TRBV19 with TRBJ1-5; D gene uncertain. V lost 1 base and J 2 bases, leaving 12 bases between the germline ends. Looked up from germline, CDR1 is LNHDA and CDR2 is SQIVND (reference sequence). The length of the CDR3 is 16 residues. CDR3 bases: TGTGCCAGTAGTATAGTACTAGGGAGTGGCAATCAGCCCCAGCATTTT. This translates into CASSIVLGSGNQPQHF.

The chain couples TRBV4-1 to TRBJ2-5, with 8 positions matching TRBD1. J was trimmed by 6 bases and V by 2 bases; bases with no gene match: 5. The CDR3 is 14 residues long. The germline V gene has CDR1 MGHRA and CDR2 YSYEKL. CDR3 residues: CASSQQTGEKTQYF. The CDR3 DNA is TGCGCCAGCAGCCAACAGACAGGGGAAAAGACCCAGTACTTC.

This rearrangement joins TRBV20-1 to TRBJ2-7; D is unclear. V lost 0 bases and J lost 5, with 5 bases in between. The CDR3 sequence is 11 residues long. Germline V gene data show CDR1 as DFQATT and CDR2 as SNEGSKA (reference sequence). The CDR3 reads CSAREGHEQYF. CDR3 nucleotides: TGCAGTGCTAGAGAGGGCCACGAGCAGTACTTC.